The entry that follows covers one T cell receptor beta chain sequence. What it binds is not known. The source of the sample is a study of CD8+ T cells in alopecia areata. As the sequencing template, cDNA was produced by extracting RNA and reverse transcribing it. Some clones are missing from TCRdb's copy, which holds only in-frame ones; the method was immunoSEQ multiplex PCR. The sample records 150,000 to 200,000 clones, around three fifths being singletons. Treatment meaning: oral pan-JAK inhibitor, 5-10 mg twice daily. Alopecia areata patients gave lesional scalp punch biopsies and peripheral blood samples. This CDR3 contains 13 residues. In germline, CDR1 is SGHRS, CDR2 YFSETQ. V shed 8 bases, J shed 3 bases, and the junction held 4 bases outside the gene matches. Overall study findings and caveats: Possibly because of HLA-related factors, TCR sharing was less clear across patients than in mice. Clonality was higher in lesional than normal scalp, especially in alopecia totalis/universalis. With tofacitinib ongoing, many expanded lesional clones persisted in both scalp and blood.

The source is a human donor with alopecia areata. The rearrangement links TRBV5-1 to TRBJ2-4; 8 positions agree with TRBD1. Here the sequenced sample was CD4+ T cells sorted from blood, taken at week 4, from a patient treated with tofacitinib. CDR3 in DNA: TGCGCCAGATTCGGGACAGGCAAAAACATTCAGTACTTC. Residues: CARFGTGKNIQYF.